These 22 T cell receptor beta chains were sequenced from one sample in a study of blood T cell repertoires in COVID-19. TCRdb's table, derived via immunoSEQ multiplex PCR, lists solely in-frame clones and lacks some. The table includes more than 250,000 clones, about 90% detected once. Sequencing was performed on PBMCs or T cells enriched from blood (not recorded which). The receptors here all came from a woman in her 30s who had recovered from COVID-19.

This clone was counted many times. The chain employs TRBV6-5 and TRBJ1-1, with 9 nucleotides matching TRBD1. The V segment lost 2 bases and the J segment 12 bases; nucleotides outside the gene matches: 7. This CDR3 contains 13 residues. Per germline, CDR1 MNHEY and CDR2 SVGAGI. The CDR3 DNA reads TGTGCCAGCAGTTACCTAACAGGGGGCGAACCTTTCTTT. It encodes CASSYLTGGEPFF.

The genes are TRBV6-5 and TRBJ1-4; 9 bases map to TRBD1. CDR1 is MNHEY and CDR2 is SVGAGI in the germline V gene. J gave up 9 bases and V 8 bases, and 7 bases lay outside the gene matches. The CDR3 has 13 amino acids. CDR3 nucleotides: TGTGCCAGCGTGTTGGGACAGGGACAAAAACTGTTTTTT. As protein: CASVLGQGQKLFF.

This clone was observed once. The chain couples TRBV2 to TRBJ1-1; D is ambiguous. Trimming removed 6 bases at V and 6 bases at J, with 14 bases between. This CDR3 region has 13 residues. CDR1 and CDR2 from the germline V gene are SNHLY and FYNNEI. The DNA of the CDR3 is TGTGCCAGCAGATTCACATGGAGTGCTGAAGCTTTCTTT. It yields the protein CASRFTWSAEAFF.

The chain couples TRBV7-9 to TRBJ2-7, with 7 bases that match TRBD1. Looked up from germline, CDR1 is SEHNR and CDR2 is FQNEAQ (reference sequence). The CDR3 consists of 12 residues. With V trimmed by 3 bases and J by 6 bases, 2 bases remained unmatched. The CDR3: CASSFRQGEQYF. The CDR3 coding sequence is TGTGCCAGCAGCTTTCGACAGGGCGAGCAGTACTTC.

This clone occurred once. In DNA form, the CDR3 reads TGTGCCAGCAGCGTAGGGATTTCCAGGGATATCATGAACACTGAAGCTTTCTTT. It translates to CASSVGISRDIMNTEAFF. The chain links TRBV9 to TRBJ1-1; D may be TRBD1 (5 bases). Trimming took 0 bases from V and 0 from J, leaving 18 bases between them. From germline, CDR1 is SGDLS and CDR2 YYNGEE. The CDR3 is made up of 18 amino acids.

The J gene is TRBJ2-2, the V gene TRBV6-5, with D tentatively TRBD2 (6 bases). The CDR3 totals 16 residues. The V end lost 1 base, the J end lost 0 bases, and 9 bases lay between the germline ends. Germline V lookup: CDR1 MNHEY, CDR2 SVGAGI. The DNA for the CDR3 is TGTGCCAGCAGTTACTTAGGCGGGGCGAACACCGGGGAGCTGTTTTTT. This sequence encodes CASSYLGGANTGELFF.

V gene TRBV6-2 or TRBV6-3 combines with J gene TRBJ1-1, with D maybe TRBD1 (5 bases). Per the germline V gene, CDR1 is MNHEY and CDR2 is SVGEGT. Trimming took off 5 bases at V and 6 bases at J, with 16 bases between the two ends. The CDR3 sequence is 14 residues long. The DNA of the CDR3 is TGTGCCAGCAGTGAGGACATAACTCTCTCTGAAGCTTTCTTT. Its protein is CASSEDITLSEAFF.

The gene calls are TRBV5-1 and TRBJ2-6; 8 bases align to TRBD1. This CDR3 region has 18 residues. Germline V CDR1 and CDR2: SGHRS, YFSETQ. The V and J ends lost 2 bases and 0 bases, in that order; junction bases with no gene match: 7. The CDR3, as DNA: TGCGCCAGCAGCTTAGGGGGACAGGCCTTCTCTGGGGCCAACGTCCTGACTTTC. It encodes CASSLGGQAFSGANVLTF.

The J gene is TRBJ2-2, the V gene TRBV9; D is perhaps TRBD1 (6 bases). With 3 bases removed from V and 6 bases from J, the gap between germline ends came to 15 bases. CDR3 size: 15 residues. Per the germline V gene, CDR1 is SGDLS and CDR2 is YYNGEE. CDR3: CASSAVQGSPGELFF. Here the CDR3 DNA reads TGTGCCAGCAGCGCCGTACAGGGTAGCCCCGGGGAGCTGTTTTTT.

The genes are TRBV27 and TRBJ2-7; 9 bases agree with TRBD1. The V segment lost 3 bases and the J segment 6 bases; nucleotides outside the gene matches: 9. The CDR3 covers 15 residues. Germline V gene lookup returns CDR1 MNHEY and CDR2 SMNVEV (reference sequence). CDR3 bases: TGTGCCAGCAGTTTTGTCGGGACAGGGTTTGGCGAGCAGTACTTC. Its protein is CASSFVGTGFGEQYF.

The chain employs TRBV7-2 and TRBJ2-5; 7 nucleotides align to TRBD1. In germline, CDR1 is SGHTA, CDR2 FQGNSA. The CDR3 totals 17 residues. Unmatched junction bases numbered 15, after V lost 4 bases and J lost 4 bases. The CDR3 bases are TGTGCCAGCAGCTCCCAGTCAACAGGGGTTTCCGGAGAGACCCAGTACTTC. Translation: CASSSQSTGVSGETQYF.

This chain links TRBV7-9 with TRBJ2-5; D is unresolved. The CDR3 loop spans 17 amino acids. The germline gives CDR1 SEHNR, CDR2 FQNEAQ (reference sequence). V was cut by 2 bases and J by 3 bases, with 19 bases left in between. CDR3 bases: TGTGCCAGCAGCTTATGGTTGGTCCAATTAGTTAAAGAGACCCAGTACTTC. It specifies CASSLWLVQLVKETQYF.

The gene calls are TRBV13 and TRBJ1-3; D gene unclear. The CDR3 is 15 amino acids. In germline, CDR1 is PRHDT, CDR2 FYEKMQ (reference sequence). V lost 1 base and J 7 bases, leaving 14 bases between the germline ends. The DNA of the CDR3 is TGTGCCAGCAGCTTAGCCTACCGGGGAGGCAACACCATATATTTT. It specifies CASSLAYRGGNTIYF. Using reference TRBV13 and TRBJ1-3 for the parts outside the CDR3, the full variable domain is AAGVIQSPRHLIKEKRETATLKCYPIPRHDTVYWYQQGPGQDPQFLISFYEKMQSDKGSIPDRFSAQQFSDYHSELNMSSLELGDSALYFCASSLAYRGGNTIYFGEGSWLTVV.

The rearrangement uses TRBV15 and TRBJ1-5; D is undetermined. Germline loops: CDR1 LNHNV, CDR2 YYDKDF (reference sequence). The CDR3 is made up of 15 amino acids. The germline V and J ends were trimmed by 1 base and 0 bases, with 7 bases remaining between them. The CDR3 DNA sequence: TGTGCCACCAGCAGAGGGCGGAGTAGCAATCAGCCCCAGCATTTT. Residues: CATSRGRSSNQPQHF.

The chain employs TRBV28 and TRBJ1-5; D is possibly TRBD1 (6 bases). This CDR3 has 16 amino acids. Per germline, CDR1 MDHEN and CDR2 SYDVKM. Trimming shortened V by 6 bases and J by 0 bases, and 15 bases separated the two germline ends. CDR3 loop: CASSETGHLSNQPQHF. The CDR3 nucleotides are TGTGCCAGCAGCGAGACGGGACATCTTAGCAATCAGCCCCAGCATTTT. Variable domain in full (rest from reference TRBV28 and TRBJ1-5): DVKVTQSSRYLVKRTGEKVFLECVQDMDHENMFWYRQDPGLGLRLIYFSYDVKMKEKGDIPEGYSVSREKKERFSLILESASTNQTSMYLCASSETGHLSNQPQHFGDGTRLSIL.

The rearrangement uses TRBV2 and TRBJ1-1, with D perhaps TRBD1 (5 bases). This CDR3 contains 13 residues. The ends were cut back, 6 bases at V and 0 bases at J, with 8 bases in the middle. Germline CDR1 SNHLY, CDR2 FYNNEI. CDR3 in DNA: TGTGCCAGCAGGACGGACATGAACACTGAAGCTTTCTTT. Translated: CASRTDMNTEAFF.

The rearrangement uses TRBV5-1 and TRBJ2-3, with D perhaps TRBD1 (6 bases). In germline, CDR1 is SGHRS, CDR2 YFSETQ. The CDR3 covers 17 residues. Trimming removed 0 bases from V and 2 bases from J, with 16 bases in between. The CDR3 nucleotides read TGCGCCAGCAGCTTGGATGCGACAGGAGATCTCACAGATACGCAGTATTTT. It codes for CASSLDATGDLTDTQYF.

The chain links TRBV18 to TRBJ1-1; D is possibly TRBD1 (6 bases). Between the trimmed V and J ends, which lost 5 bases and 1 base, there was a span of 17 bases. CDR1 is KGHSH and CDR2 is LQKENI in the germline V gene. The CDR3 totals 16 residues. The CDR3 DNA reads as TGTGCCAGCTCAGAATTGGGTACAGGGTCGAACACTGAAGCTTTCTTT. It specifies CASSELGTGSNTEAFF.

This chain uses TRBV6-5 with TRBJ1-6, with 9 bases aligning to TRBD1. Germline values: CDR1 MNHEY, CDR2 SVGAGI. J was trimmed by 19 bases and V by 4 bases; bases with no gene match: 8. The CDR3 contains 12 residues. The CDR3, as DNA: TGTGCCAGCAGTTCTCGGGGACAGGGCGCGCACTTT. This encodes CASSSRGQGAHF.

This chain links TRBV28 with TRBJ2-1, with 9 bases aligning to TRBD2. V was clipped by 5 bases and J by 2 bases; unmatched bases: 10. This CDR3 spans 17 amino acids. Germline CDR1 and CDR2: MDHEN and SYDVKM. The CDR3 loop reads CASSDARPSGTYNEQFF. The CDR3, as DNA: TGTGCCAGCAGTGACGCCCGGCCTAGCGGGACCTACAATGAGCAGTTCTTC.

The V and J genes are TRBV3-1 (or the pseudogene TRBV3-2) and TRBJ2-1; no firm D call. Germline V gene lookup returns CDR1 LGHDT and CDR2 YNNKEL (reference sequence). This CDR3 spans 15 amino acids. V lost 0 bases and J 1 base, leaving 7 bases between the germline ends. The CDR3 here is CASSQDIDSYNEQFF. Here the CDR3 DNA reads TGTGCCAGCAGCCAAGATATAGATTCCTACAATGAGCAGTTCTTC.

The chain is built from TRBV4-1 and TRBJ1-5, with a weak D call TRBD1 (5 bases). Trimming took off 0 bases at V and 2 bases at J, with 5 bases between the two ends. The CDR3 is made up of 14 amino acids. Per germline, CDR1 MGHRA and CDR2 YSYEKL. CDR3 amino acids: CASSQEQGNQPQHF. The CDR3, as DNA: TGCGCCAGCAGCCAAGAACAGGGCAATCAGCCCCAGCATTTT.